The entry that follows covers one TCR beta chain sequence. The data were obtained in a study of blood T cell repertoires in COVID-19. Overall study context: Both acute and convalescent COVID-19 samples were obtained from the United States, Italy and Spain. The analysed material was cDNA or gDNA that came from T cells, B-cell-depleted T cells, or PBMCs.

Authors' data handling: Amplification with reference gene primers provided the estimates of nucleated cell counts. The table came from immunoSEQ multiplex PCR; TCRdb's copy has only in-frame clones and leaves some out. V, J and clone size reflect that table, while D and trimming were determined from the DNA. The sample yields 140,000 to 150,000 clones, roughly 88% seen once. Between the trimmed V and J ends, which lost 9 bases and 0 bases, there was a span of 13 bases. Per germline, CDR1 MNHEY and CDR2 SVGAGI. This CDR3 contains 14 residues. V usage is TRBV6-5 and J usage is TRBJ2-3; a possible D gene is TRBD2 (6 bases). Sequencing was done on a sample of peripheral blood. The TCR was taken from a woman aged 45 to 65 with acute or convalescent COVID-19. For the CDR3, the DNA is TGTGCCAGTCAGGGACTGACTAGCACAGATACGCAGTATTTT. Residues: CASQGLTSTDTQYF.